What follows are 2 T cell receptor beta chains derived from one specimen sequenced in a study of blood T cell repertoires in COVID-19. Sequencing was performed with immunoSEQ multiplex PCR; in TCRdb, only in-frame clones are kept and a portion is missing. This sample yields under 250,000 clones, of which nearly 90% are seen a single time; 3% belongs to the top ten. The material sequenced was peripheral blood. These receptors were collected from a man aged 18 to 29 with active or convalescent COVID-19.

The gene calls are TRBV3-1 (or the pseudogene TRBV3-2) and TRBJ1-5, with TRBD1 as a possible D gene (5 bases). From germline, CDR1 is LGHDT and CDR2 YNNKEL (reference sequence). The CDR3 sequence is 12 residues long. V dropped 1 base and J dropped 8 bases, with 6 bases sitting between them. The CDR3 loop is CASSQGGKPQHF. The DNA of the CDR3 is TGTGCCAGCAGCCAAGGGGGCAAGCCCCAGCATTTT.

This clone was seen only once. The V and J genes are TRBV6-2 or TRBV6-3 and TRBJ2-5; 8 nucleotides line up with TRBD2. V shed 4 bases and J 5 bases; nucleotides not matched to a gene: 6. This CDR3 spans 14 amino acids. From germline, CDR1 is MNHEY and CDR2 SVGEGT. The CDR3, as DNA: TGTGCCAGCAGTTTCAGCGGGGGCGGGGAGACCCAGTACTTC. This sequence encodes CASSFSGGGETQYF.